Listed below are T cell receptor beta chains from one sample, sequenced in a study of OX40 agonist ivuxolimab in advanced cancers. The assay was immunoSEQ multiplex PCR, and TCRdb's table has in-frame clones only and misses some. Seen here are about 26,000 clones, around 75% observed once, and the top ten hold roughly 33%. Sequences were derived from CD4+ or CD8+ T cells sorted from blood, sampled in a trial of the OX40 agonist ivuxolimab. The receptor source for this set is an adult with an advanced solid tumor such as melanoma, head and neck, liver or kidney cancer. The CDR3 runs from the conserved cysteine through the conserved F or W. D genes are given only for firm matches. Clone sizes are given selectively: once, few, many, or a class where the clone is expanded.

j_gene	d_gene	v_gene	abundance	CDR3aa	CDR3nt
TRBJ1-2	-	TRBV2	-	CASRPAREVGDGYTF	TGTGCCAGTAGACCCGCCAGGGAAGTCGGTGATGGCTACACCTTC
TRBJ1-4	TRBD1	TRBV7-9	-	CASSASGTGNEKLFF	TGTGCCAGCAGCGCTAGCGGGACAGGGAATGAAAAACTGTTTTTT
TRBJ1-2	-	TRBV7-9	-	CASSLNYGYTF	TGTGCCAGCAGCTTAAACTATGGCTACACCTTC
TRBJ1-2	TRBD1	TRBV4-2	-	CASSQSYTGTDYYGYTF	TGTGCCAGCAGCCAAAGTTACACCGGGACAGACTACTATGGCTACACCTTC
TRBJ1-2	-	TRBV9	-	CASSVGPLGGDGYTF	TGTGCCAGCAGCGTTGGACCCCTCGGCGGGGATGGCTACACCTTC
TRBJ2-7	TRBD2	TRBV5-6	-	CASSPSGSAYEQYF	TGTGCCAGCAGCCCCAGCGGGAGCGCCTACGAGCAGTACTTC
TRBJ2-7	TRBD1	TRBV5-4	-	CASSLRQRGLYEQYF	TGTGCCAGCAGCCTACGACAGAGGGGGCTCTACGAGCAGTACTTC
TRBJ2-2	TRBD2	TRBV27	-	CASASGSGHTGELFF	TGTGCCAGCGCTAGCGGGAGCGGGCACACCGGGGAGCTGTTTTTT
TRBJ1-1	TRBD1	TRBV7-8	-	CASSRGQEFRYEAFF	TGTGCCAGCAGCCGGGGACAGGAATTTAGGTATGAAGCTTTCTTT
TRBJ2-1	TRBD1	TRBV7-9	once	CASSPQRGTDRVSYNEQFF	TGTGCCAGCAGCCCCCAAAGAGGGACGGACAGGGTATCCTACAATGAGCAGTTCTTC
TRBJ1-5	-	TRBV7-9	-	CASSLVTGAAGQPQHF	TGTGCCAGCAGCTTAGTGACCGGAGCGGCGGGTCAGCCCCAGCATTTT
TRBJ2-1	TRBD2	TRBV2	-	CASSQPGLAEANEQFF	TGTGCCAGCAGTCAACCGGGACTAGCGGAGGCCAATGAGCAGTTCTTC
TRBJ1-1	-	TRBV6-6	-	CASSYNGVEAFF	TGTGCCAGCAGTTACAATGGTGTTGAAGCTTTCTTT
TRBJ2-7	TRBD1	TRBV11-2	-	CASTMGQTYYEQYF	TGTGCCAGCACCATGGGACAGACATACTACGAGCAGTACTTC
TRBJ2-2	TRBD2	TRBV4-2	-	CASSQDLSGTRPWGELFF	TGTGCCAGCAGCCAAGATCTTAGCGGGACCCGCCCGTGGGGGGAGCTGTTTTTT
TRBJ2-1	-	TRBV13	once	CASSLGLADPTQFF	TGTGCCAGCAGCTTAGGACTAGCTGATCCGACGCAGTTCTTC
TRBJ2-3	-	TRBV7-9	-	CASSPTGSTDTQYF	TGTGCCAGCAGCCCAACCGGAAGCACAGATACGCAGTATTTT
TRBJ2-7	-	TRBV5-8	-	CASSLVTTYEQYF	TGTGCCAGCAGCTTGGTGACGACCTACGAGCAGTACTTC
TRBJ2-2	-	TRBV5-6	-	CASSLGAAGELFF	TGTGCCAGCAGCTTGGGCGCGGCCGGGGAGCTGTTTTTT
TRBJ2-6	-	TRBV7-9	-	CASSPLGLPGANVLTF	TGTGCCAGCAGCCCCTTGGGCCTTCCTGGGGCCAACGTCCTGACTTTC
TRBJ2-7	-	TRBV10-1	once	CASSEIEQYF	TGCGCCAGCAGTGAGATAGAGCAGTACTTC
TRBJ2-3	TRBD2	TRBV9	-	CASSVKAGGSTDTQYF	TGTGCCAGCAGCGTAAAAGCGGGAGGGAGCACAGATACGCAGTATTTT
TRBJ1-1	-	TRBV5-8	-	CASSPGGTEAFF	TGTGCCAGCAGCCCGGGGGGCACTGAAGCTTTCTTT
TRBJ2-1	-	TRBV7-8	-	CASSLSFGWDNEQFF	TGTGCCAGCAGCTTATCTTTCGGGTGGGACAATGAGCAGTTCTTC
TRBJ1-2	-	TRBV5-4	-	CASSLGQDSLYRYTF	TGTGCCAGCAGCTTGGGACAGGACTCGCTCTATCGCTACACCTTC
TRBJ1-1	-	TRBV28	-	CASSFTLDTEAFF	TGTGCCAGCAGTTTTACTTTGGACACTGAAGCTTTCTTT
TRBJ2-5	-	TRBV5-1	-	CASSLATREETQYF	TGCGCCAGCAGCTTGGCCACGCGGGAAGAGACCCAGTACTTC
TRBJ2-7	-	TRBV5-1	-	CASSLAGEGAYEQYF	TGCGCCAGCAGCTTGGCAGGGGAGGGGGCATACGAGCAGTACTTC
TRBJ2-5	-	TRBV29-1	few	CSVKDRRGGETQYF	TGCAGCGTTAAAGACAGGAGGGGGGGCGAGACCCAGTACTTC
TRBJ2-1	-	TRBV5-6	few	CASSLSPSSYNEQFF	TGTGCCAGCAGCTTGTCACCGAGCTCCTACAATGAGCAGTTCTTC
TRBJ1-1	TRBD1	TRBV19	-	CASSIVPRGGASAFF	TGTGCCAGTAGTATAGTACCCAGGGGGGGCGCATCGGCTTTCTTT
TRBJ2-1	TRBD2	TRBV5-1	-	CASRVTAGGIEQFF	TGCGCCAGCAGAGTAACAGCGGGAGGCATCGAGCAGTTCTTC
TRBJ1-1	-	TRBV4-1	-	CASSQKRGGLTEAFF	TGCGCCAGCAGCCAAAAACGCGGGGGCCTCACTGAAGCTTTCTTT
TRBJ2-1	TRBD2	TRBV11-3	-	CASSLVAGYNEQFF	TGTGCCAGCAGCTTAGTAGCGGGCTACAATGAGCAGTTCTTC
TRBJ2-5	TRBD2	TRBV7-6	-	CASSPYSGGRAQETQYF	TGTGCCAGCAGCCCATATAGCGGGGGCAGAGCTCAAGAGACCCAGTACTTC
TRBJ2-1	-	TRBV11-2	medium-sized	CASSFTGTINEQFF	TGTGCCAGCAGCTTCACCGGGACAATAAATGAGCAGTTCTTC
TRBJ2-7	-	TRBV2	-	CASRDGRVYEQYF	TGTGCCAGCCGGGACGGGAGAGTTTACGAGCAGTACTTC
TRBJ2-7	-	TRBV4-1	-	CASSQFDLYEQYF	TGCGCCAGCAGCCAATTCGATCTCTACGAGCAGTACTTC
TRBJ1-5	-	TRBV12-2	few	CASRAGVCQPQHF	TGTGCAAGTCGCGCAGGGGTTTGTCAGCCCCAGCATTTT
TRBJ2-7	TRBD2	TRBV28	-	CASKGAGAYEQYF	TGTGCCAGCAAGGGCGCGGGAGCCTACGAGCAGTACTTC
TRBJ2-1	TRBD2	TRBV5-1	-	CASSDLAGGRNEQFF	TGCGCCAGTTCCGACTTAGCGGGGGGGCGCAATGAGCAGTTCTTC
TRBJ2-1	-	TRBV6-6	-	CASSYRQTYNEQFF	TGTGCCAGCAGTTACCGGCAAACCTACAATGAGCAGTTCTTC
TRBJ2-7	TRBD2	TRBV5-8	-	CASSYVAGAYEQYF	TGTGCCAGCAGCTACGTAGCGGGAGCCTACGAGCAGTACTTC
TRBJ2-3	-	TRBV27	-	CASSLSVGDNPDTQYF	TGTGCCAGCAGTTTATCCGTGGGAGACAACCCAGATACGCAGTATTTT
TRBJ2-3	-	TRBV13	-	CASSLGQGETDTQYF	TGTGCCAGCAGCTTAGGACAGGGAGAGACAGATACGCAGTATTTT
TRBJ2-1	TRBD1	TRBV11-2	-	CASSPTGTVGDEQFF	TGTGCCAGCAGCCCGACCGGGACAGTCGGAGATGAGCAGTTCTTC
TRBJ1-4	-	TRBV19	-	CASTGRTEDVFEKLFF	TGTGCCAGTACCGGACGAACGGAGGACGTTTTTGAAAAACTGTTTTTT
TRBJ2-7	TRBD1	TRBV27	few	CASSYSLDRVFEQYF	TGTGCCAGCAGTTACTCCCTGGACAGGGTCTTCGAGCAGTACTTC
TRBJ2-6	-	TRBV4-1	few	CASSHIQSGANVLTF	TGCGCCAGCAGCCATATCCAGTCTGGGGCCAACGTCCTGACTTTC
TRBJ2-2	TRBD2	TRBV28	-	CASSFYTLLSGTSLAGELFF	TGTGCCAGCAGTTTCTATACGCTTCTCTCCGGGACTAGCCTTGCCGGGGAGCTGTTTTTT